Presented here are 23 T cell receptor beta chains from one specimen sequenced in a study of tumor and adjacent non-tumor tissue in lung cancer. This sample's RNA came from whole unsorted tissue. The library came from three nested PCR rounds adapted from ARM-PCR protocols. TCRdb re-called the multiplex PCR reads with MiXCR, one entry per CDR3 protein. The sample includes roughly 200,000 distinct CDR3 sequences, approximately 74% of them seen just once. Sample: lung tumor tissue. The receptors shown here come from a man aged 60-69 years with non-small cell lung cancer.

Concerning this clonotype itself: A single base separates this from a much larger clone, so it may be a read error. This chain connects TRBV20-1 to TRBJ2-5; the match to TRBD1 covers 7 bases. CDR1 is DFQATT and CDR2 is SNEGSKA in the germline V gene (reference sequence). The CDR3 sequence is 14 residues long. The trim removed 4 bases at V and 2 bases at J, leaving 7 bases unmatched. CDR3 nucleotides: TGCAGTGCTATCCCCGGGACAGAGCAAGAGACCCAGTACTTC. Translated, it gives CSAIPGTEQETQYF.

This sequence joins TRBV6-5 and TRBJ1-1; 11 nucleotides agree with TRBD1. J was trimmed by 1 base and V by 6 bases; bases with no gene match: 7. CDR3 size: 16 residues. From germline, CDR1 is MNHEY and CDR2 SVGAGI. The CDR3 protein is CASSLDRGRRNTEAFF. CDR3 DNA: TGTGCCAGCAGCCTGGACAGGGGGCGGAGGAACACTGAAGCTTTCTTT.

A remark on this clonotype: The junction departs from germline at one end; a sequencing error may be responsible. CDR3 in DNA: TGCAGTGCTAGAGATCGGACCCCCGGGGGTGAGGCCCAGAACTTC. Residues: CSARDRTPGGEAQNF. The rearrangement joins TRBV20-1 to TRBJ2-5, with D perhaps matching TRBD2 (6 bases). This CDR3 has 15 residues. Germline CDR1 is DFQATT and CDR2 is SNEGSKA (reference sequence).

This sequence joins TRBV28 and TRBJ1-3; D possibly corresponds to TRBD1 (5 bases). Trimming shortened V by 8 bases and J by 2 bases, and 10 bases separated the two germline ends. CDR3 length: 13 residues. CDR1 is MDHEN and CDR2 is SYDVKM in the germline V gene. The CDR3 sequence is CASPTDTGNTIYF. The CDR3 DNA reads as TGTGCCAGCCCGACAGACACTGGAAACACCATATATTTT.

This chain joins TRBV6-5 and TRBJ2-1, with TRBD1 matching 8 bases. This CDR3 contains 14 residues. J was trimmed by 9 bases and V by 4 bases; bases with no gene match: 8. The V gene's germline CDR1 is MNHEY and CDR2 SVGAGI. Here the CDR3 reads CASSFQTGAIEQFF. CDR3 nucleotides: TGTGCCAGCAGTTTCCAGACAGGGGCCATTGAGCAGTTCTTC.

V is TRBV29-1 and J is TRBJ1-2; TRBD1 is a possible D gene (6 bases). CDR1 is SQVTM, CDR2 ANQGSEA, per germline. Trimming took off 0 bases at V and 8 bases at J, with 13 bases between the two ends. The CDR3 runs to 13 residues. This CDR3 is CSVEEQGRGGYTF. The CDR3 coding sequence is TGCAGCGTTGAAGAACAGGGTCGTGGGGGCTACACCTTC.

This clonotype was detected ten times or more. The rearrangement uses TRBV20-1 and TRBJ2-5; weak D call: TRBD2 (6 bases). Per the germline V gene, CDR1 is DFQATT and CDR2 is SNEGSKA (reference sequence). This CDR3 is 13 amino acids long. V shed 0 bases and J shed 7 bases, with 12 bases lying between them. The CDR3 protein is CSARDRGDVTQYF. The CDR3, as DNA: TGCAGTGCTAGAGATCGCGGGGATGTGACCCAGTACTTC.

The CDR3 region has the DNA TGTGCCAGGAGTCCGACAGGGCTCAGGCACTTCTTC. Amino acid sequence: CARSPTGLRHFF. The chain is built from TRBV6-2 or TRBV6-3 and TRBJ2-1; TRBD1 aligns across 7 bases. Looked up from germline, CDR1 is MNHEY and CDR2 is SVGEGT. The CDR3 spans 12 residues. V trimming: 9 bases; J trimming: 16 bases; junction bases outside the gene matches: 15.

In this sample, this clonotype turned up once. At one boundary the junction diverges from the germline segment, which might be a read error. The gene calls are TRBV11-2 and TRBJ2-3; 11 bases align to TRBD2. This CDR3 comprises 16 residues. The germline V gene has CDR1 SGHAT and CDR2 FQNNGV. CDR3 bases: TGTGCCAGCAGCGACCCCGGGACTAGCGGAAGTGATACGCAGTTGTTC. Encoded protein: CASSDPGTSGSDTQLF.

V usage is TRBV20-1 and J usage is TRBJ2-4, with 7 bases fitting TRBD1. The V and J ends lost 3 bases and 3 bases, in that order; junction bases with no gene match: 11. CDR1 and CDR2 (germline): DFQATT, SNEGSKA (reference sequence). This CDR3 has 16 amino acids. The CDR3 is CSARPDRASVKNIQYF. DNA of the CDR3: TGCAGTGCTAGGCCCGACAGGGCCAGCGTCAAAAACATTCAGTACTTC.

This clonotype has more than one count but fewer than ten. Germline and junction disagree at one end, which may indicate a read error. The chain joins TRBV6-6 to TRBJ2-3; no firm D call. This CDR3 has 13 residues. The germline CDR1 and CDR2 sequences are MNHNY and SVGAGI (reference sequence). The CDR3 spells CASSYDRIDTRYF. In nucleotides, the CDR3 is TGTGCCAGCAGTTATGATAGGATTGATACGCGGTATTTT.

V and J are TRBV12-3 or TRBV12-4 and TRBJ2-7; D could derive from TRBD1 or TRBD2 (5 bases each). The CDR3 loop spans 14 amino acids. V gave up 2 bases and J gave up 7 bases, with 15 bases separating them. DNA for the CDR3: TGTGCCAGCAGTTTAAGGGACGGCAGTTATGAGCAGTACTTC. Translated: CASSLRDGSYEQYF.

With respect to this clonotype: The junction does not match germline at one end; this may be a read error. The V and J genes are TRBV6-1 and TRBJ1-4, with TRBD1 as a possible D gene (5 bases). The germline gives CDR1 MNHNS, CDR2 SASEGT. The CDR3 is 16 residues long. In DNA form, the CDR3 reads TGTGCCAGCAGCGCCCTATCGGGACCTTCCTCCGAAAAACTGTCTTTT. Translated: CASSALSGPSSEKLSF.

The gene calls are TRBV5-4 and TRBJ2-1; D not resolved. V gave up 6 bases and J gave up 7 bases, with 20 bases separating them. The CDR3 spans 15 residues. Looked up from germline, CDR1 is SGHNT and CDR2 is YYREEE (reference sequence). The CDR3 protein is CASNFVAGPSNEQFF. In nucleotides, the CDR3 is TGTGCCAGCAACTTCGTTGCAGGCCCGAGTAATGAGCAGTTCTTC.

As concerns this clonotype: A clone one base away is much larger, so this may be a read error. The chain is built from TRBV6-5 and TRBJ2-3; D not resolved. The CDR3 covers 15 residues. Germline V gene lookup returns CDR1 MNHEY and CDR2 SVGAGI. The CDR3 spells CPSSSSEAVTDTQYF. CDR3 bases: TGTCCCAGCAGTTCCTCTGAGGCAGTCACAGATACGCAGTATTTT.

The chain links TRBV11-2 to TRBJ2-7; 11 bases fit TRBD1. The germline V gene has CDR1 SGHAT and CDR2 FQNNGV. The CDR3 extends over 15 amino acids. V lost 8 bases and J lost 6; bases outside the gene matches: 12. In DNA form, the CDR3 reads TGTGCCAGCTGCCGATATGGGACAGGGGGTTTCGAGCAGTACTTC. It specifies CASCRYGTGGFEQYF. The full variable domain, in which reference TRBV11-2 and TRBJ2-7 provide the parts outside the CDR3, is EAGVAQSPRYKIIEKRQSVAFWCNPISGHATLYWYQQILGQGPKLLIQFQNNGVVDDSQLPKDRFSAERLKGVDSTLKIQPAKLEDSAVYLCASCRYGTGGFEQYFGPGTRLTVT.

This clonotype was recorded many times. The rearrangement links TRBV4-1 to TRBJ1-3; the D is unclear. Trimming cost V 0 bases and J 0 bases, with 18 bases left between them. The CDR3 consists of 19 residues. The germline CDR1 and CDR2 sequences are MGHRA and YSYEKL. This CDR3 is CASSQDLSRSWSSGNTIYF. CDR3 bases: TGCGCCAGCAGCCAAGATCTTTCACGGTCTTGGAGCTCTGGAAACACCATATATTTT.

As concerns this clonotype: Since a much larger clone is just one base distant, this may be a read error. The CDR3 nucleotides read TGTGCCAGTAAGGGCAGCTACATGGATACGCTGTATTTT. Protein: CASKGSYMDTLYF. The V and J genes are TRBV12-3 or TRBV12-4 and TRBJ2-3, with unresolved D. The CDR3 is 13 residues long.

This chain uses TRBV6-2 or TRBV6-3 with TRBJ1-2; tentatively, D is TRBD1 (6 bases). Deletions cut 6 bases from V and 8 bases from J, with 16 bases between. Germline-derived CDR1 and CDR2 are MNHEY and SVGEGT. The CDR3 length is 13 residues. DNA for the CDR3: TGTGCCAGCAGATCGGACAGATTAAACGGCTACACCTTC. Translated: CASRSDRLNGYTF.

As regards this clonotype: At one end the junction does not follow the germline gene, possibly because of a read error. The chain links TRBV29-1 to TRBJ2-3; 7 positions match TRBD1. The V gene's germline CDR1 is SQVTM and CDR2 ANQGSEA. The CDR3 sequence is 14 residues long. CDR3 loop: CSARGGQSSDRQYF. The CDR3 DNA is TGCAGCGCCCGAGGGGGACAGTCGTCGGATAGGCAGTATTTT.

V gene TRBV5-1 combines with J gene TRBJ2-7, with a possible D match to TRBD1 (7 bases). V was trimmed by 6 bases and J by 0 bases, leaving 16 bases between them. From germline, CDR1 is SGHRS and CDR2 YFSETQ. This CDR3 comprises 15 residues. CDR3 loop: CASNSAGQSSYEQYF. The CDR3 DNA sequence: TGCGCCAGCAACTCCGCGGGACAGAGCTCCTACGAGCAGTACTTC.

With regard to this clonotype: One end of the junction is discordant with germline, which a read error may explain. The CDR3 DNA reads TGCAGTGCTAGGGGCCGGCGGGGCTACAACTTC. Translating gives CSARGRRGYNF. This sequence joins TRBV20-1 and TRBJ1-2; possible D gene TRBD1, 5 bases. The CDR3 length is 11 residues. CDR1 DFQATT and CDR2 SNEGSKA come from the germline V gene (reference sequence).

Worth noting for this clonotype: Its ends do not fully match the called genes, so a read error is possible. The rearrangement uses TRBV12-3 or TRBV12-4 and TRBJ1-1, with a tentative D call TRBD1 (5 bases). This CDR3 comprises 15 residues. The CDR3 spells CASSSRDFSWGEPFF. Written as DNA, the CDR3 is TGTGCCAGCAGTAGCCGGGACTTCTCTTGGGGTGAACCTTTCTTT.